This T cell receptor beta chain was sequenced in a study of blood T cell repertoires in COVID-19. About the research overall: Acute-phase and convalescent COVID-19 samples originated in the United States, Italy and Spain.

The sample holds one count of this clone. Original processing methods: Researchers report that nucleated cell counts were estimated from reference gene primer amplification. Sequencing used immunoSEQ multiplex PCR; TCRdb keeps in-frame clones, though not all of them. That table is the source of V, J and clone size, and D and trimming were worked out from the DNA. The table lists roughly 230,000 clones, approximately 81% of them singletons, with 3% to 4% in the top ten. CDR1 and CDR2 (germline): LGHDT, YNNKEL (reference sequence). V lost 3 bases and J 8 bases, leaving 25 bases between the germline ends. CDR3 size: 17 residues.

This TCR was sampled from a woman older than 75 with acute or convalescent COVID-19. The sample was peripheral blood. The genes are TRBV3-1 (or the pseudogene TRBV3-2) and TRBJ1-2; D is possibly TRBD1 (6 bases). CDR3 amino acids: CASSHGLGGIASMGYTF. In DNA, the CDR3 is TGTGCCAGCAGCCACGGACTAGGGGGAATAGCCTCTATGGGCTACACCTTC.